A selection of T cell receptor beta chains follows, all from one sample in a study of blood T cell repertoires in COVID-19. Clones were sequenced by immunoSEQ multiplex PCR, and TCRdb holds only the in-frame ones, with some missing. The sample yields about 240,000 clones, approximately 78% seen once. Material: peripheral blood. Receptors were obtained from a young woman with acute or convalescent COVID-19. Both conserved end residues are part of each CDR3. A D gene is named only where the DNA matches it firmly. Not every row has a clone size; where given, it reads once, few, many or a size class.

abundance: -
v_gene: TRBV16
j_gene: TRBJ1-1
d_gene: -
CDR3nt: TGTGCCAGCAGCCAAGTACGAGGATTGCCTGAAGCTTTCTTT
CDR3aa: CASSQVRGLPEAFF

abundance: -
v_gene: TRBV7-2
j_gene: TRBJ2-2
d_gene: -
CDR3nt: TGTGCCAGCAGCTTAAGGAGGAACACCGGGGAGCTGTTTTTT
CDR3aa: CASSLRRNTGELFF

abundance: -
v_gene: TRBV3-1/TRBV3-2
j_gene: TRBJ1-2
d_gene: TRBD1
CDR3nt: TGTGCCAGCAGCCACAAAGGACAGGGGAGGGATGGCTACACCTTC
CDR3aa: CASSHKGQGRDGYTF

abundance: -
v_gene: TRBV30
j_gene: TRBJ2-1
d_gene: -
CDR3nt: TGTGCCTGGACAGTCATGAGGGGGAGCAATGAGCAGTTCTTC
CDR3aa: CAWTVMRGSNEQFF

abundance: -
v_gene: TRBV18
j_gene: TRBJ2-1
d_gene: -
CDR3nt: TGTGCCAGCTCACCTCACAGAGACAATGAGCAGTTCTTC
CDR3aa: CASSPHRDNEQFF

abundance: -
v_gene: TRBV30
j_gene: TRBJ1-1
d_gene: TRBD1
CDR3nt: TGTGCGGGAGGACTTCGACCGGGACAGGGGGCCCCGAACACTGAAGCTTTCTTT
CDR3aa: CAGGLRPGQGAPNTEAFF

abundance: -
v_gene: TRBV7-2
j_gene: TRBJ2-7
d_gene: -
CDR3nt: TGTGCCAGCAGCTTAGGACCTCAGTGGCCTAGAGACGAGCAGTACTTC
CDR3aa: CASSLGPQWPRDEQYF

abundance: -
v_gene: TRBV29-1
j_gene: TRBJ2-3
d_gene: -
CDR3nt: TGCAGCGTCCTGACACGAAGCACAGATACGCAGTATTTT
CDR3aa: CSVLTRSTDTQYF

abundance: many
v_gene: TRBV4-1
j_gene: TRBJ2-3
d_gene: TRBD2
CDR3nt: TGCGCCAGCAGCCAAGATCGACTAGCGGGATTGAATACGCAGTATTTT
CDR3aa: CASSQDRLAGLNTQYF

abundance: -
v_gene: TRBV19
j_gene: TRBJ1-2
d_gene: -
CDR3nt: TGTGCCAGTAGTATAGGGTTGGCAGACTATGGCTACACCTTC
CDR3aa: CASSIGLADYGYTF

abundance: -
v_gene: TRBV7-2
j_gene: TRBJ2-7
d_gene: TRBD1
CDR3nt: TGTGCCAGCAGCCGGGACAGGGGGAATCAGTACTTC
CDR3aa: CASSRDRGNQYF

abundance: -
v_gene: TRBV19
j_gene: TRBJ2-3
d_gene: -
CDR3nt: TGTGCCAGTAGTATAGACTTCAGGGCGGTGAGCACAGATACGCAGTATTTT
CDR3aa: CASSIDFRAVSTDTQYF

abundance: -
v_gene: TRBV19
j_gene: TRBJ2-2
d_gene: TRBD1
CDR3nt: TGTGCCAGTAGTATAGATATAGGGGGCCTGACCGGGGAGCTGTTTTTT
CDR3aa: CASSIDIGGLTGELFF

abundance: -
v_gene: TRBV5-1
j_gene: TRBJ2-4
d_gene: -
CDR3nt: TGCGCCAGCAGCTTGGCCGAAGGACATCTAGCCAAAAACATTCAGTACTTC
CDR3aa: CASSLAEGHLAKNIQYF

abundance: -
v_gene: TRBV5-8
j_gene: TRBJ1-2
d_gene: TRBD1
CDR3nt: TGTGCCAGCAGTCATGGACAGGGGGCTAGCGGCTACACCTTC
CDR3aa: CASSHGQGASGYTF

abundance: -
v_gene: TRBV7-9
j_gene: TRBJ1-4
d_gene: TRBD1
CDR3nt: TGTGCCAGCAGCTTAGATCTCCGGACAGGGGATGAAAAACTGTTTTTT
CDR3aa: CASSLDLRTGDEKLFF

abundance: -
v_gene: TRBV9
j_gene: TRBJ1-1
d_gene: -
CDR3nt: TGTGCCAGCAGCGCTGACACCAGTGGCACTGAAGCTTTCTTT
CDR3aa: CASSADTSGTEAFF

abundance: -
v_gene: TRBV27
j_gene: TRBJ2-5
d_gene: TRBD1
CDR3nt: TGTGCCAGCAGTTTCGGGACAGGGGGCTCCGCGGAGACCCAGTACTTC
CDR3aa: CASSFGTGGSAETQYF

abundance: -
v_gene: TRBV24-1
j_gene: TRBJ2-5
d_gene: -
CDR3nt: TGTGCCACCAGTGACCAGGGGACAACGCAAGAGACCCAGTACTTC
CDR3aa: CATSDQGTTQETQYF

abundance: few
v_gene: TRBV28
j_gene: TRBJ1-5
d_gene: TRBD1
CDR3nt: TGTGCCAGCGCCGAGGGGGCCGCTGGGACATTAGCCCAGCATTTT
CDR3aa: CASAEGAAGTLAQHF

abundance: -
v_gene: TRBV6-5
j_gene: TRBJ2-5
d_gene: -
CDR3nt: TGTGCCAGCAGAGACGGACCGGGATTCCAAGAGACCCAGTACTTC
CDR3aa: CASRDGPGFQETQYF

abundance: -
v_gene: TRBV5-8
j_gene: TRBJ1-4
d_gene: -
CDR3nt: TGTGCCAGCAGCGTGGCGGCCCCGGGGGCAACTAATGAAAAACTGTTTTTT
CDR3aa: CASSVAAPGATNEKLFF

abundance: -
v_gene: TRBV30
j_gene: TRBJ2-7
d_gene: -
CDR3nt: TGTGCCTGGAGTCCGATAGGGAGCTCCTACGAGCAGTACTTC
CDR3aa: CAWSPIGSSYEQYF

abundance: -
v_gene: TRBV7-2
j_gene: TRBJ1-2
d_gene: TRBD1
CDR3nt: TGTGCCAGCAGCTCGGGACAGCTCTATGGCTACACCTTC
CDR3aa: CASSSGQLYGYTF

abundance: -
v_gene: TRBV6-5
j_gene: TRBJ1-2
d_gene: TRBD1
CDR3nt: TGTGCCAGCAGTTACCAGGGACAGTTCTATGGCTACACCTTC
CDR3aa: CASSYQGQFYGYTF

abundance: -
v_gene: TRBV7-2
j_gene: TRBJ2-1
d_gene: -
CDR3nt: TGTGCCAGCAGCTTAGGCTCTACTCTCTACAATGAGCAGTTCTTC
CDR3aa: CASSLGSTLYNEQFF

abundance: many
v_gene: TRBV19
j_gene: TRBJ1-5
d_gene: -
CDR3nt: TGTGCCAGTAGTCCCCCGGGACACTACAATCAGCCCCAGCATTTT
CDR3aa: CASSPPGHYNQPQHF

abundance: -
v_gene: TRBV29-1
j_gene: TRBJ2-1
d_gene: TRBD2
CDR3nt: TGCAGCGTCATAACTTGGACTAGCCCCGACAATGAGCAGTTCTTC
CDR3aa: CSVITWTSPDNEQFF

abundance: -
v_gene: TRBV11-2
j_gene: TRBJ2-7
d_gene: TRBD1
CDR3nt: TGTGCCAGCAGCCCAGCCGGGACAGTGGCGCTTGAGCAGTACTTC
CDR3aa: CASSPAGTVALEQYF

abundance: -
v_gene: TRBV7-8
j_gene: TRBJ2-7
d_gene: -
CDR3nt: TGTGCCAGCAGCGCAGACCTAGCGTACGAGCAGTACTTC
CDR3aa: CASSADLAYEQYF

abundance: -
v_gene: TRBV5-4
j_gene: TRBJ2-7
d_gene: TRBD2
CDR3nt: TGTGCCATCCCCAAAGCCGGGCTAGCGGGAGGGCCCGGGTCCTACGAGCAGTACTTC
CDR3aa: CAIPKAGLAGGPGSYEQYF

abundance: -
v_gene: TRBV18
j_gene: TRBJ2-3
d_gene: TRBD2
CDR3nt: TGTGCCAGCTCACCCAGGACTAGCAGCACAGATACGCAGTATTTT
CDR3aa: CASSPRTSSTDTQYF

abundance: -
v_gene: TRBV12-5
j_gene: TRBJ2-7
d_gene: -
CDR3nt: TGTGCTAGTGGTTTGTTCACAGGGATCCACGAGCAGTACTTC
CDR3aa: CASGLFTGIHEQYF

abundance: -
v_gene: TRBV7-8
j_gene: TRBJ1-1
d_gene: TRBD1
CDR3nt: TGTGCCAGCAGCCGACAGGGGGACACTGAAGCTTTCTTT
CDR3aa: CASSRQGDTEAFF

abundance: few
v_gene: TRBV4-3
j_gene: TRBJ1-6
d_gene: -
CDR3nt: TGCGCCAGCAGTCCAGACGGCTTTACAGGGATCTCTTCACCCCTCCACTTT
CDR3aa: CASSPDGFTGISSPLHF

abundance: -
v_gene: TRBV25-1
j_gene: TRBJ2-1
d_gene: TRBD2
CDR3nt: TGTGCCAGCAGTGACCGACTAGCGGAACGCTCCTACAATGAGCAGTTCTTC
CDR3aa: CASSDRLAERSYNEQFF

abundance: few
v_gene: TRBV5-1
j_gene: TRBJ1-2
d_gene: TRBD1
CDR3nt: TGCGCCAGCAGCCCGGGGACAGGGGATGGCTACACCTTC
CDR3aa: CASSPGTGDGYTF

abundance: -
v_gene: TRBV19
j_gene: TRBJ1-4
d_gene: -
CDR3nt: TGTGCCAGTAGTGACCAGGGGTTAACTAATGAAAAACTGTTTTTT
CDR3aa: CASSDQGLTNEKLFF

abundance: -
v_gene: TRBV19
j_gene: TRBJ2-3
d_gene: -
CDR3nt: TGTGCCAGTAGTATGGTTCGGAGCACAGATACGCAGTATTTT
CDR3aa: CASSMVRSTDTQYF

abundance: -
v_gene: TRBV6-5
j_gene: TRBJ1-3
d_gene: -
CDR3nt: TGTGCCAGCAGTTACAGTGGAGCTGCCCAGGGAAACACCATATATTTT
CDR3aa: CASSYSGAAQGNTIYF

abundance: few
v_gene: TRBV18
j_gene: TRBJ1-1
d_gene: -
CDR3nt: TGTGCCAGCTCACCAGTGCACAGCTTTATCTCGGTCGGCACTGAAGCTTTCTTT
CDR3aa: CASSPVHSFISVGTEAFF

abundance: -
v_gene: TRBV28
j_gene: TRBJ1-6
d_gene: -
CDR3nt: TGTGCCAGCAGTTCAGGGATCAATTCACCCCTCCACTTT
CDR3aa: CASSSGINSPLHF

abundance: -
v_gene: TRBV13
j_gene: TRBJ1-1
d_gene: TRBD1
CDR3nt: TGTGCCAGCAGCTCCGACAGGGCTGAAGCTTTCTTT
CDR3aa: CASSSDRAEAFF

abundance: -
v_gene: TRBV6-5
j_gene: TRBJ1-2
d_gene: -
CDR3nt: TGTGCCAGCAGTTACGACAGGTCCCTCTATGGCTACACCTTC
CDR3aa: CASSYDRSLYGYTF

abundance: few
v_gene: TRBV27
j_gene: TRBJ2-7
d_gene: -
CDR3nt: TGTGCTAGCAGTTTTAACGGGATTCCCTACGAGCAGTACTTC
CDR3aa: CASSFNGIPYEQYF

abundance: -
v_gene: TRBV18
j_gene: TRBJ1-4
d_gene: -
CDR3nt: TGTGCCAGCTCACCAACAATTAAGGACGGAAGGGGGCTGTTTTTT
CDR3aa: CASSPTIKDGRGLFF

abundance: -
v_gene: TRBV6-5
j_gene: TRBJ2-1
d_gene: TRBD2
CDR3nt: TGTGCCAGCAGGTCACCTTCTAGCGGGATCGATGAGCAGTTCTTC
CDR3aa: CASRSPSSGIDEQFF

abundance: -
v_gene: TRBV6-5
j_gene: TRBJ1-1
d_gene: -
CDR3nt: TGTGCCAGCAGTTACTCGTACGCGCGGCGGACTGAAGCTTTCTTT
CDR3aa: CASSYSYARRTEAFF

abundance: -
v_gene: TRBV4-3
j_gene: TRBJ2-1
d_gene: TRBD2
CDR3nt: TGCGCCAGCAGCCAACTAGCGGGAGTTGAGCAGTTCTTC
CDR3aa: CASSQLAGVEQFF

abundance: once
v_gene: TRBV12-3/TRBV12-4
j_gene: TRBJ1-2
d_gene: -
CDR3nt: TGTGCCAGCATTGAGGTTAACTATGGCTACACCTTC
CDR3aa: CASIEVNYGYTF